Below, 13 T cell receptor beta chains from the same sample are listed, as sequenced in a study of blood T cell repertoires in COVID-19. Method: immunoSEQ multiplex PCR; TCRdb's copy keeps in-frame clones and lacks some. The repertoire consists of under 50,000 clones, with over 70% occurring once and the leading ten covering roughly 1.3%. Sequenced input: peripheral blood. Receptor source: a woman in her 40s with acute or convalescent COVID-19.

The chain recombines TRBV19 with TRBJ2-4; a weak D match, TRBD1 (6 bases). The V end lost 4 bases, the J end lost 1 base, and 26 bases lay between the germline ends. Germline V lookup: CDR1 LNHDA, CDR2 SQIVND (reference sequence). This CDR3 comprises 20 residues. This CDR3 reads CASSTPDRSPFLQAKNIQYF. CDR3 in DNA: TGTGCCAGTAGTACGCCCGACAGGAGTCCCTTTCTTCAGGCCAAAAACATTCAGTACTTC.

The CDR3: CAWSSLAEKLFF. In DNA, the CDR3 is TGTGCCTGGAGTTCGTTGGCTGAAAAACTGTTTTTT. This chain joins TRBV30 and TRBJ1-4; D not resolved. The V and J ends lost 2 bases and 7 bases respectively, with 8 bases between them. Germline CDR1 reads GTSNPN; CDR2 reads SVGIG (reference sequence). The CDR3 length is 12 residues.

The chain links TRBV5-8 to TRBJ1-1; TRBD1 matches 7 bases. Germline assignment: CDR1 SGHTS and CDR2 YDEGEE. The ends lost 7 bases at V and 7 bases at J; junction bases unmatched: 16. CDR3 length equals 15 residues. CDR3 sequence: CASSFKTGHRFEAFF. The CDR3 DNA reads TGTGCCAGCTCCTTCAAGACAGGGCACCGGTTTGAAGCTTTCTTT.

The chain links TRBV5-6 to TRBJ2-7; TRBD2 matches 12 bases. After removal of 0 bases from V and 3 bases from J, the junction contained 7 bases not matched to a gene. CDR3 length: 17 residues. Germline V lookup: CDR1 SGHDT, CDR2 YYEEEE. The CDR3 sequence: CASSLALAGGISYEQYF. The CDR3 DNA follows: TGTGCCAGCAGCTTGGCGCTAGCGGGAGGGATAAGCTACGAGCAGTACTTC.

The chain employs TRBV28 and TRBJ2-1; TRBD2 matches 7 bases. Trimming at V came to 0 bases and at J to 4 bases, leaving 6 bases not matched to a gene. Germline loops: CDR1 MDHEN, CDR2 SYDVKM. The CDR3 totals 16 residues. CDR3 region: CASSLWASGWYNEQFF. In DNA, the CDR3 is TGTGCCAGCAGTTTATGGGCTAGCGGATGGTACAATGAGCAGTTCTTC.

V and J are TRBV5-1 and TRBJ1-4; D may be TRBD1 (5 bases). Germline CDR1 and CDR2: SGHRS and YFSETQ. V lost 0 bases to trimming and J lost 6 bases, with 9 bases between them. This CDR3 spans 14 amino acids. CDR3 sequence reads: CASSLARGDEKLFF. The CDR3 DNA is TGCGCCAGCAGCTTGGCCCGGGGGGATGAAAAACTGTTTTTT.

This chain joins TRBV5-1 and TRBJ1-1; maybe TRBD1 (5 bases). CDR3 length: 14 residues. Per germline, CDR1 SGHRS and CDR2 YFSETQ. Trimming removed 3 bases from V and 2 bases from J, with 11 bases in between. CDR3 residues: CASSSRQRNTEAFF. The CDR3 coding sequence is TGCGCCAGCAGCTCCCGACAGAGAAACACTGAAGCTTTCTTT.

This clone was recorded only once. The chain uses TRBV11-3 and TRBJ1-2; 8 positions agree with TRBD1. V was pared by 2 bases and J by 8 bases, with 10 bases of the junction left unmatched. The CDR3 loop spans 15 amino acids. Per the germline V gene, CDR1 is SGHNT and CDR2 is YENEEA. The CDR3 DNA sequence: TGTGCCAGCAGCTTATCCGGGACAGGCGGCTTAGGCTACACCTTC. This sequence encodes CASSLSGTGGLGYTF.

This sequence joins TRBV11-3 and TRBJ1-1; TRBD1 might be the D (6 bases). Germline lookup yields CDR1 SGHNT and CDR2 YENEEA. The V gene lost 6 bases and the J gene lost 3 bases, with 17 bases spanning the gap. CDR3 length: 15 residues. CDR3 protein: CASSFREEGDTEAFF. The CDR3 DNA is TGTGCCAGCAGTTTTCGGGAGGAGGGGGACACTGAAGCTTTCTTT. The full variable domain, its missing parts supplied by reference TRBV11-3 and TRBJ1-1, is EAGVVQSPRYKIIEKKQPVAFWCNPISGHNTLYWYLQNLGQGPELLIRYENEEAVDDSQLPKDRFSAERLKGVDSTLKIQPAELGDSAVYLCASSFREEGDTEAFFGQGTRLTVV.

CDR3 in DNA: TGTGCCAGCAGCTCAGGGAACTACGAGCAGTACTTC. It translates to CASSSGNYEQYF. This sequence joins TRBV7-8 and TRBJ2-7, with a tentative D call TRBD1 (5 bases). V was pared by 4 bases and J by 3 bases, with 7 bases between. The CDR3 extends over 12 amino acids. CDR1 and CDR2 (germline): SGHVS, FQNEAQ.

The rearrangement uses TRBV6-1 and TRBJ2-1, with 12 bases fitting TRBD2. Looked up from germline, CDR1 is MNHNS and CDR2 is SASEGT. This CDR3 is 16 amino acids long. Trimming took 4 bases from V and 0 from J; bases not matched to a gene: 1. CDR3 nucleotide sequence: TGTGCCAGCAGTGGGACTAGCGGGATCTCCTACAATGAGCAGTTCTTC. This encodes CASSGTSGISYNEQFF.

This chain links TRBV27 with TRBJ1-2; 7 bases are a match to TRBD1. The CDR3 is made up of 12 amino acids. CDR1 is MNHEY, CDR2 SMNVEV, per germline (reference sequence). After removal of 8 bases from V and 8 bases from J, the junction contained 8 bases not matched to a gene. Written as DNA, the CDR3 is TGTGCCAGCCGGACAGGACTGGGGGGCTACACCTTC. It is translated as CASRTGLGGYTF.

The chain couples TRBV30 to TRBJ1-6, with 8 bases identical to TRBD1. The junction had 7 bases not matched to a gene; V was cut back by 2 bases and J by 7 bases. The germline V gene has CDR1 GTSNPN and CDR2 SVGIG (reference sequence). The CDR3 covers 15 residues. CDR3 nucleotides: TGTGCCTGGAGTTCCAGGGGGCGCGGGAATTCACCCCTCCACTTT. This sequence encodes CAWSSRGRGNSPLHF.